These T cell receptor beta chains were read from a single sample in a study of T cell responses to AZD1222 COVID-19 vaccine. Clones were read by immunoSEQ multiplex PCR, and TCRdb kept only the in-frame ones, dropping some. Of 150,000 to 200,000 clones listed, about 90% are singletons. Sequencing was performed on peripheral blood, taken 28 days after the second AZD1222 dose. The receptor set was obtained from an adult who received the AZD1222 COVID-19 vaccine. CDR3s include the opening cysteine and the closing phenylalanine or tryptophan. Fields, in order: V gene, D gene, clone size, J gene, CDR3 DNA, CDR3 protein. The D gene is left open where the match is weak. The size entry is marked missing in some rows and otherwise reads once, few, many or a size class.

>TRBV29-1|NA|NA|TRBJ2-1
TGCAGCGTTGCTCGGGAACAAGGGGGTGAGCAGTTCTTC
CSVAREQGGEQFF
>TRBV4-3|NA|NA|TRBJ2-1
TGCGCCAGCAGCCTAACCTGGGGCAGTACAAATGAGCAGTTCTTC
CASSLTWGSTNEQFF
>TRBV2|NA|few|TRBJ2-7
TGTGCCAGCAGTGAAGCAAGTCAGACATCCTACGAGCAGTACTTC
CASSEASQTSYEQYF
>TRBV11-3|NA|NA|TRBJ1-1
TGTGCCAGCAGCTTAGCGGAGAACACTGAAGCTTTCTTT
CASSLAENTEAFF
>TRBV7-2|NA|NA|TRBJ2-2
TGTGCCAGCAGCTTACAACAGAGCACCGGGGAGCTGTTTTTT
CASSLQQSTGELFF
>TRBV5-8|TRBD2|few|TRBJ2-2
TGTGCCAGCAGCTTGGGACTAGCGGAAAACACCGGGGAGCTGTTTTTT
CASSLGLAENTGELFF
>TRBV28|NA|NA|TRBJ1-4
TGTGCCAGCAGTTTATACGCGCAGGGAGTAGGGGAAAAACTGTTTTTT
CASSLYAQGVGEKLFF
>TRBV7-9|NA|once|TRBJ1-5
TGTGCCAGCAGCCAAGGGGGGTATAGCAATCAGCCCCAGCATTTT
CASSQGGYSNQPQHF
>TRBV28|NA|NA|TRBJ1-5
TGTGCCAGCAGAGTGGCAGGGCATCAGCCCCAGCATTTT
CASRVAGHQPQHF
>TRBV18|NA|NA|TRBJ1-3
TGTGCCAGCTCACCACGCGACGCCGGCTCTGGAAACACCATATATTTT
CASSPRDAGSGNTIYF
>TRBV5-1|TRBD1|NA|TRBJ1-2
TGCGCCAGCAGCTCCGGTCCGACAGGGGGAGACTATGGCTACACCTTC
CASSSGPTGGDYGYTF
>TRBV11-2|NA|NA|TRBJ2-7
TGTGCCAGCAGCTCGGACCGGACCTACGAGCAGTACTTC
CASSSDRTYEQYF
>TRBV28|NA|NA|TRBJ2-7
TGTGCCAGCAGCAGGACAGCCTTATCCTACGAGCAGTACTTC
CASSRTALSYEQYF
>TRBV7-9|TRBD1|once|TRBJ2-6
TGTGCCAGCAGCTTAGGGGCAGGGGGCGCTGGGGCCAACGTCCTGACTTTC
CASSLGAGGAGANVLTF